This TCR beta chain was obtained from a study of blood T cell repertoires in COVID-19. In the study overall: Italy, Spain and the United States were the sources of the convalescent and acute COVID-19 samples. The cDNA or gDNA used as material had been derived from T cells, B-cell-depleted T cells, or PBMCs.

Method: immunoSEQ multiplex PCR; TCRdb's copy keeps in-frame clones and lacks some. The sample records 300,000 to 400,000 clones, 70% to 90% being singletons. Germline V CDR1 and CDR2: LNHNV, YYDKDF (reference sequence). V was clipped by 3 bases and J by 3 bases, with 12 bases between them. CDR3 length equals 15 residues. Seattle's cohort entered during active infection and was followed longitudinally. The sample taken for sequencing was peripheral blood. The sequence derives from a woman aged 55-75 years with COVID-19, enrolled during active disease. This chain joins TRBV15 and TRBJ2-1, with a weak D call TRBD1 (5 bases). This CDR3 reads CATSSIDRDYNEQFF. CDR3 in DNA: TGTGCCACCAGCAGCATAGACAGAGACTACAATGAGCAGTTCTTC. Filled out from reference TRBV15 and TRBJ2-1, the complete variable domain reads DAMVIQNPRYQVTQFGKPVTLSCSQTLNHNVMYWYQQKSSQAPKLLFHYYDKDFNNEADTPDNFQSRRPNTSFCFLDIRSPGLGDTAMYLCATSSIDRDYNEQFFGPGTRLTVL.